What follows are 15 T cell receptor beta chains derived from one specimen sequenced in a study of a mutant IDH1 vaccine in newly diagnosed glioma. For these TCRs, the target antigens are not known. Indicated time point: week 35, safety follow-up. The study gave 300 ug of mutant IDH1 20-mer peptide per vaccine dose, with topical imiquimod. Assay: immunoSEQ multiplex PCR; the TCRdb copy retains only in-frame clones and omits some. The table records tens of thousands of clones, 74% of them present only once. The source was PBMCs, collected from a glioma patient whose treatment included an IDH1 peptide vaccine. The source is a man in his fifties or sixties with glioma.

The chain employs TRBV5-1 and TRBJ2-3; D call uncertain. Germline V gene sequence: CDR1 SGHRS, CDR2 YFSETQ. The V gene lost 4 bases and the J gene lost 0 bases, with 15 bases spanning the gap. This CDR3 spans 16 amino acids. The CDR3: CASSPSGLTSTDTQYF. The DNA for the CDR3 is TGCGCCAGCAGCCCTTCGGGCCTTACTAGCACAGATACGCAGTATTTT.

The V call is TRBV5-6, the J call TRBJ2-1, with 14 bases matching TRBD2. Germline trimming cut 3 bases from V and 12 bases from J; bases unmatched to any gene: 14. This CDR3 comprises 17 residues. In germline, CDR1 is SGHDT, CDR2 YYEEEE. CDR3: CASSSRLAGGYTMGQFF. CDR3 bases: TGTGCCAGCAGCTCCCGACTAGCGGGGGGGTATACAATGGGGCAGTTCTTC.

The J gene is TRBJ1-3, the V gene TRBV15; D is unresolved. This CDR3 is built from 13 residues. In germline, CDR1 is LNHNV, CDR2 YYDKDF (reference sequence). V was pared by 5 bases and J by 3 bases, with 8 bases between. CDR3 coding DNA: TGTGCCACCAGCTCTGGAAATGGAAACACCATATATTTT. Residues: CATSSGNGNTIYF.

This chain uses TRBV7-8 with TRBJ1-1; 7 bases are a match to TRBD1. J gave up 2 bases and V 1 base, and 4 bases lay outside the gene matches. The V gene's germline CDR1 is SGHVS and CDR2 FQNEAQ. The CDR3 has 15 amino acids. For the CDR3, the DNA is TGTGCCAGCAGCTTAGGGACAGGTGGCAACACTGAAGCTTTCTTT. This gives the protein CASSLGTGGNTEAFF.

CDR3 sequence reads: CSVDQASNYGYTF. CDR3 nucleotide sequence: TGCAGCGTTGACCAGGCATCTAACTATGGCTACACCTTC. The chain uses TRBV29-1 and TRBJ1-2; no firm D call. Germline V gene data show CDR1 as SQVTM and CDR2 as ANQGSEA. V was shortened by 3 bases and J by 0 bases, with 8 bases between the two germline ends. The CDR3 is made up of 13 amino acids.

This clone was found a few times. The rearrangement joins TRBV15 to TRBJ2-2, with D uncertain. Germline V CDR1 and CDR2: LNHNV, YYDKDF (reference sequence). This CDR3 comprises 14 residues. Trimming took off 0 bases at V and 1 base at J, with 3 bases between the two ends. The CDR3 spells CATSRDLNTGELFF. The CDR3 DNA reads TGTGCCACCAGCAGAGATCTGAACACCGGGGAGCTGTTTTTT.

The chain couples TRBV14 to TRBJ2-3; 10 bases fit TRBD1. Germline CDR1 is SGHDN and CDR2 is FVKESK. The CDR3 has 15 residues. V trimming: 5 bases; J trimming: 6 bases; junction bases outside the gene matches: 8. The CDR3 DNA is TGTGCCAGCAGCGTCCGACAGGGGGCCTTGGATACGCAGTATTTT. It encodes CASSVRQGALDTQYF.

The chain uses TRBV4-3 and TRBJ1-2; TRBD1 agrees at 8 bases. Trimming cost V 0 bases and J 8 bases; bases outside gene matches: 8. This CDR3 spans 15 amino acids. The germline V gene encodes CDR1 LGHNA and CDR2 YSLEER. The CDR3 sequence is CASSQETGARRGYTF. The CDR3 region has the DNA TGCGCCAGCAGCCAAGAGACAGGGGCCCGTCGGGGCTACACCTTC.

The chain joins TRBV7-8 to TRBJ2-3, with no clear D. The CDR3 is made up of 14 amino acids. Germline CDR1 is SGHVS and CDR2 is FQNEAQ. V lost 5 bases and J 4 bases, leaving 13 bases between the germline ends. As DNA, the CDR3 is TGTGCCAGCAGCGTCGACGTAGAGGCAGATACGCAGTATTTT. Translated, it gives CASSVDVEADTQYF.

The genes are TRBV18 and TRBJ1-1; no clear D gene. The V end was cut by 2 bases, the J end by 4 bases, with 8 bases between. This CDR3 comprises 13 residues. Per the germline V gene, CDR1 is KGHSH and CDR2 is LQKENI. CDR3 coding DNA: TGTGCCAGCTCACCAAACCCGGGCACTGAAGCTTTCTTT. Translating gives CASSPNPGTEAFF.

By share of the sample, this clone is medium-sized. The chain carries TRBV7-2 and TRBJ1-4, with 8 bases that match TRBD1. The V gene end was trimmed by 8 bases and the J gene end by 3 bases; junction bases not matched to a gene: 8. CDR1 SGHTA and CDR2 FQGNSA come from the germline V gene. The CDR3 is 15 amino acids. The CDR3 DNA reads as TGTGCCAGCCGGGGACAGGCTAATCCTAATGAAAAACTGTTTTTT. It encodes CASRGQANPNEKLFF. Supplemented by reference TRBV7-2 and TRBJ1-4, the full variable domain reads GAGVSQSPSNKVTEKGKDVELRCDPISGHTALYWYRQSLGQGLEFLIYFQGNSAPDKSGLPSDRFSAERTGGSVSTLTIQRTQQEDSAVYLCASRGQANPNEKLFFGSGTQLSVL.

V gene TRBV19 combines with J gene TRBJ1-6, with D tentatively TRBD1 (5 bases). The germline CDR1 and CDR2 sequences are LNHDA and SQIVND (reference sequence). Trimming took 3 bases from V and 10 from J, leaving 13 bases between them. The length of the CDR3 is 14 residues. The CDR3 DNA follows: TGTGCCAGTAGTATTTTGGGACCGAGCTCACCCCTCCACTTT. It specifies CASSILGPSSPLHF.

The J gene is TRBJ1-2, the V gene TRBV10-3; tentative D call: TRBD1 (6 bases). V lost 1 base, J lost 7 bases, and 16 bases lay in between. The germline CDR1 and CDR2 sequences are ENHRY and SYGVKD. The CDR3 loop spans 15 amino acids. The CDR3 here is CAISEFDRRSSGYTF. DNA of the CDR3: TGTGCCATCAGTGAGTTCGACAGGAGATCGTCTGGCTACACCTTC.

The J gene is TRBJ1-5, the V gene TRBV7-9; D is uncertain. V was shortened by 2 bases and J by 0 bases, with 2 bases between the two germline ends. CDR1 and CDR2 (germline): SEHNR, FQNEAQ (reference sequence). This CDR3 region has 13 residues. CDR3 DNA sequence: TGTGCCAGCAGCTTAAATAGCAATCAGCCCCAGCATTTT. This gives the protein CASSLNSNQPQHF.

The chain joins TRBV14 to TRBJ1-2, with 7 nucleotides matching TRBD1. Per the germline V gene, CDR1 is SGHDN and CDR2 is FVKESK. Germline trimming cut 5 bases from V and 5 bases from J; bases unmatched to any gene: 11. CDR3 length: 15 amino acids. CDR3 bases: TGTGCCAGCAGCTCCCGACAGGGCAGGGAGTATGGCTACACCTTC. It is translated as CASSSRQGREYGYTF.